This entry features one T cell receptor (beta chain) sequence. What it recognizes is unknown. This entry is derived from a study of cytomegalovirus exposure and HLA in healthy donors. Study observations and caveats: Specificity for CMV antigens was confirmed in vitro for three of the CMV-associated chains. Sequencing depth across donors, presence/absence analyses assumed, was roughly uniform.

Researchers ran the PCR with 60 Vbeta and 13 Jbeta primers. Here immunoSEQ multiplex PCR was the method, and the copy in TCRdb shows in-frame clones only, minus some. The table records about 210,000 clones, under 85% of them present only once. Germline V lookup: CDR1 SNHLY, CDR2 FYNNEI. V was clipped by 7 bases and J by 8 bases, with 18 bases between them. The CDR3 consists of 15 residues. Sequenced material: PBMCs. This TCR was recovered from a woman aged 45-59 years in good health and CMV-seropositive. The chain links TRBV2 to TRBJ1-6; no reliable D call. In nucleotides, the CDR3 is TGTGCCAGCAATGTCGAGAGAGGGTCGGATTCACCCCTCCACTTT. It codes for CASNVERGSDSPLHF.